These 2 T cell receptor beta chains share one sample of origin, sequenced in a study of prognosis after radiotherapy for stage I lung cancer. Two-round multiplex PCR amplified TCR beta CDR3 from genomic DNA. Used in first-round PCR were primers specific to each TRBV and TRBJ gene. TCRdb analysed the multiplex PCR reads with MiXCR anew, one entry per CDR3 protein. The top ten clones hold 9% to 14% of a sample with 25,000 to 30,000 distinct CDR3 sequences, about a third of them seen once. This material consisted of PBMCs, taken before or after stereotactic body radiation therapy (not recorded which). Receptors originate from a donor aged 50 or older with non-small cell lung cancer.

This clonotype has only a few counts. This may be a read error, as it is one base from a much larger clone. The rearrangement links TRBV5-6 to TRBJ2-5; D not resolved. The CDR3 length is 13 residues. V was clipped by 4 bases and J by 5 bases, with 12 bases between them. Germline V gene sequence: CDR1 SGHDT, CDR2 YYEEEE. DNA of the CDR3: TGTGCCAGCAGCCCGTGGCATGTGGAGACCCAGTACTTC. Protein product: CASSPWHVETQYF.

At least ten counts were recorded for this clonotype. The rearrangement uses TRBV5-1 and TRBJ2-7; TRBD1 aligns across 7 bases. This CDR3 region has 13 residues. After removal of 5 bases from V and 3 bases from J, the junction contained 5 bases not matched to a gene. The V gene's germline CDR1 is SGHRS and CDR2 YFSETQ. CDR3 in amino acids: CASRDGTDYEQYF. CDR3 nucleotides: TGCGCCAGCAGGGACGGGACAGACTACGAGCAGTACTTC.